This T cell receptor beta chain was sequenced during a study of T cell changes during pregnancy in multiple sclerosis. Germline loops: CDR1 SQVTM, CDR2 ANQGSEA. V lost 7 bases, J lost 0 bases, and 9 bases lay in between. The CDR3 runs 12 residues. Produced via immunoSEQ multiplex PCR; TCRdb's table is partial and in-frame only. This table holds about 40,000 clones, roughly 87% found once. This clone was recorded once. The starting material was CD4+ T cells from peripheral blood mononuclear cells, obtained in the first trimester of pregnancy. The chain combines TRBV29-1 with TRBJ2-5; D perhaps matches TRBD2 (5 bases). The TCR originated in a female donor with multiple sclerosis, enrolled in a pregnancy study. The CDR3 coding sequence is TGCAGCGGTGGACTGGACCAAGAGACCCAGTACTTC. Protein: CSGGLDQETQYF.